This T cell receptor beta chain was recovered during a study of T-cell reconstitution after alpha-beta-depleted transplantation in children. Remarks on this clonotype: Its antigen remains unknown.

Unique molecular identifiers were built into the TCRbeta library. From the PCR reads, TCRdb called clonotypes with MiXCR, one entry per CDR3 protein. There are about 110,000 distinct CDR3 sequences in the sample; approximately 6.4% occur only once, and approximately 25% lies in the top ten. Germline V gene sequence: CDR1 LGHNA, CDR2 YSLEER. Trimming left V 6 bases short and J 3 bases short, with 15 bases between. There are 14 residues in the CDR3. Overall study findings and caveats: Surviving recipient T cells and intrathymic progenitors accounted for some patients' high TCRbeta diversity at day 60.

This chain connects TRBV4-3 to TRBJ2-7; possible D gene TRBD1, 5 bases. This specimen consisted of PBMCs, mostly from graft donor cells, obtained 360 days after TCRalphabeta/CD19-depleted stem cell transplant. The clonotype was recovered from a male patient aged 2-15 years who had a stem cell transplant for acute lymphoblastic leukemia, so the T cells may come from the graft donor. CDR3 protein: CASSQGGWGYEQYF. The CDR3 coding sequence is TGCGCCAGCAGTCAGGGTGGATGGGGCTACGAGCAGTACTTC.